This T cell receptor beta chain appears in the sequencing data of a study of Ad26.COV2.S vaccination and SARS-CoV-2 variants (dated by TCRdb to about 2021). At the level of the whole study: Vaccine-arm donors were drawn from COV1001, a multicentre, randomized, double-blind, placebo-controlled phase I-IIa trial of Ad26.COV2.S in healthy adults. Ad26.COV2.S was given intramuscularly at 5x10^10 or 1x10^11 viral particles, as a single shot or as two shots 56 days apart. The specificity and breadth of SARS-CoV-2-reactive T cell receptors after Ad26.COV2.S vaccination were assessed by TCRbeta repertoire sequencing. A total of approximately 30 samples were included in the TCR-sequenced set, comprising around 19 Ad26.COV2.S vaccine recipients, 5 placebo recipients and 8 SARS-CoV-2 convalescent individuals. Trial participants were randomized into five groups of five: low-dose or high-dose Ad26.COV2.S given once or twice, or placebo on both occasions. Investigators did not know the trial group allocation while performing experiments and assessing outcomes. General conclusions and limits of the study: Substantial breadth of spike-specific CD8+ and CD4+ T cell responses was reported after vaccination. The authors noted that total T cell responses may have been underestimated by the TCR breadth and depth analyses. The study was not powered for comparison of responses between vaccine doses or regimens. Ad26.COV2.S recipients had higher spike-specific TCR breadth than placebo recipients (P = 0.0014). Comparable non-spike TCR breadth was observed between vaccine and placebo recipients, consistent with only spike being contained in the vaccine.

The immunoSEQ Assay was the method used to sequence TCRbeta CDR3 regions. After extraction, genomic DNA underwent amplification by bias-controlled multiplex PCR, followed by high-throughput sequencing. Regarding the original processing steps: Collapsing and filtering of sequences were performed to quantify the absolute abundance of each unique TCRbeta CDR3 region. T cell fraction was estimated by normalizing TCRbeta template counts to usable DNA, which was measured by amplifying reference genes present in all nucleated cells. Repertoire TCRs were annotated as SARS-CoV-2-specific by exact matching of V gene, CDR3 amino acid sequence and J gene to a known reactive TCR set. The reference SARS-CoV-2 TCR set was obtained from MIRA and was filtered for enrichment in COVID-19-positive ImmuneCODE repertoires, whereby public or cross-reactive TCRs were removed. Using the MIRA antigens, annotated TCRs were further analysed by specific ORF or by position within an ORF. Breadth was defined as annotated unique rearrangements over total unique productive rearrangements; depth was the summed frequency of those rearrangements. Group comparisons of TCR breadth used two-sided Wilcoxon rank-sum tests. Entries here come from immuneACCESS through TCRdb and include only in-frame sequences with V and J called. Some clones fail to appear in such tables; in the studies checked, an unresolved V gene covers under half of the shortfall, and the cause of the remainder is unknown. V and J calls and clone size are copied from that table; D and trimming were computed from the DNA. Counted in this sample were approximately 400,000 clones; 83% of them appeared once. The leading ten clones occupy around 7.4% of the sample.

This specimen's treatment or condition label, interpreted: around 19 received Ad26.COV2.S at low or high dose, single or two shots; about 5 received placebo; per-sample allocation not given. For vaccine and placebo recipients, repertoires were sequenced using samples collected on day 63 after the first injection. Cohort 1b enrolled 25 adults aged 18-55 years at a single site in Boston, USA, between 29 July and 7 August 2020. Ad26.COV2.S was a replication-incompetent adenovirus type 26 vector expressing a prefusion-stabilized SARS-CoV-2 spike protein from the original Wuhan strain. CDR1 SGHNT and CDR2 YYREEE are derived from the germline V gene (reference sequence). Its CDR3 holds 14 amino acids, cysteine through phenylalanine. The retained sequence is limited to the CDR3, 42 bases, with the frame set at the first base. Relative to germline, V is missing 4 bases and J is missing 7 bases, with 5 bases of the junction outside any gene match.

Details on this clone: What antigen it recognizes has not been identified. No base quality values were provided; no much bigger clone lies one nucleotide off.

This receptor was obtained from a person aged 18 to 65 who received the Ad26.COV2.S COVID-19 vaccine or a placebo. The rearrangement joined TRBV5-4 to TRBJ2-2; 9 junctional bases match TRBD2. The material was peripheral blood, obtained in a trial of Ad26.COV2.S vaccine versus placebo. The CDR3 amino acid sequence is: CASSPQAGGGELFF. The nucleotides read TGTGCCAGCAGCCCGCAAGCGGGGGGCGGGGAGCTGTTTTTT.